The clone carrying this T cell receptor (beta chain) appeared a single time. Antigen specificity is unknown. Profiled with immunoSEQ multiplex PCR; TCRdb holds only in-frame clones, not every one. The data show 440,000 or so clones, roughly nine tenths seen once. The treatment is: roughly 18 received Ad26.COV2.S at low or high dose, single or two shots; roughly five received placebo; per-sample allocation not given. After the first vaccine or placebo injection, samples were drawn on day 63. Boston provided a donor who was an adult aged 18-55 years. The data originate from a study of Ad26.COV2.S vaccination and SARS-CoV-2 variants. Study-level background: The Ad26.COV2.S arm of the COV1001 trial was where the donor was placed.

Study findings and constraints: Marked by substantial breadth, spike-specific CD8+ and CD4+ T cell responses were reportedly seen after vaccination. Similar non-spike TCR breadth was observed in recipients of vaccine and of placebo.

The CDR3 runs 14 residues. CDR1 is SGHTA and CDR2 is FQGNSA in the germline V gene. V was clipped by 7 bases and J by 1 base, with 14 bases between them. The sequence derives from a person aged 18 to 59 who received the Ad26.COV2.S COVID-19 vaccine or a placebo. The V and J genes are TRBV7-2 and TRBJ2-7; D may be TRBD2 (7 bases). The input for sequencing was peripheral blood, taken in a trial of Ad26.COV2.S vaccine versus placebo. The CDR3 sequence: CASTTGGHSYEQYF. CDR3 sequence (DNA): TGTGCCAGCACCACCGGGGGGCATTCCTACGAGCAGTACTTC.